A selection of T cell receptor beta chains follows, all from one sample in a study of T-cell memory formation after mild COVID-19. TCRdb re-called the 5' RACE reads through MiXCR, storing one row per CDR3 protein. The data hold fewer than 650,000 distinct CDR3 sequences, with roughly a sixth observed a single time. The sample was PBMCs or a T cell subset sorted from them (not recorded which). These receptors all stem from an adult woman who had mild COVID-19 (a few samples of this study predate the infection). Cell type and time point are not known. Each CDR3 is given with its conserved first and last residue. Each record gives: V gene, clone size, J gene, D gene, CDR3 DNA, CDR3 protein. D genes are given only for firm matches. A clone size is listed for some rows: how often the clone was seen (once, few, many), or a class if it is expanded.

>TRBV24-1|few|TRBJ2-1|NA
TGTGCCACCAGTGATTTGGCGGACCGAAGCCTTAACTACAATGAGCAGTTCTTC
CATSDLADRSLNYNEQFF
>TRBV5-1|few|TRBJ2-7|TRBD2
TGCGCCAGCAGCATAACTAGCGCCCTAACGGGTGAGCAGTACTTC
CASSITSALTGEQYF
>TRBV12-3/TRBV12-4|few|TRBJ2-1|NA
TGTGCCAGCAGGGTCAAGGGGCGACGGGATGAGCAGTTCTTC
CASRVKGRRDEQFF
>TRBV11-3|NA|TRBJ2-1|TRBD1
TGTGCCAGCAGCCATGGACAGGGGAGAGGCAATGAGCAGTTCTTC
CASSHGQGRGNEQFF
>TRBV9|few|TRBJ1-1|NA
TGTGCCAGCAGCGTCCCGAACACTGAAGCTTTCTTT
CASSVPNTEAFF
>TRBV7-9|NA|TRBJ2-5|TRBD2
TGTGCCAGCAGTCCAGACACGAGCGGGAACTACCAAGAGACCCAGTACTTC
CASSPDTSGNYQETQYF
>TRBV29-1|NA|TRBJ2-2|TRBD2
TGCAGCGTTTCAGTAGCGGGAGTGCTTACCGGGGAGCTGTTTTTT
CSVSVAGVLTGELFF
>TRBV19|few|TRBJ1-1|NA
TGTGCCAGTAACCTGGGAGGCACTGAAGCTTTCTTT
CASNLGGTEAFF
>TRBV7-2|NA|TRBJ1-1|NA
TGTGCCAGCAGCCCCGGGCAGGGCGTGATGAACACTGAAGCTTTCTTT
CASSPGQGVMNTEAFF
>TRBV4-2|NA|TRBJ2-1|NA
TGTGCCAGCAACCATGTGGGGCCGACCCCCTACAATGAGCAGTTCTTC
CASNHVGPTPYNEQFF
>TRBV6-2/TRBV6-3|few|TRBJ1-2|NA
TGTGCCAGCAGTAAAGAGTTCTATGGCTACACCTTC
CASSKEFYGYTF
>TRBV5-1|NA|TRBJ2-5|TRBD2
TGCGCCAGCAGCGGCGGGACTAGCGGGTCCCGGGAGACCCAGTACTTC
CASSGGTSGSRETQYF
>TRBV7-6|few|TRBJ1-3|NA
TGTGCCAGCAGCCCTCCGGCTGGAAACACCATATATTTT
CASSPPAGNTIYF
>TRBV12-3/TRBV12-4|few|TRBJ2-1|NA
TGTGCCAGCAGTCCCCCCGGACGGGACGGGTACTACAATGAGCAGTTCTTC
CASSPPGRDGYYNEQFF
>TRBV19|few|TRBJ2-5|TRBD1
TGTGCCAGTAGTTTCCGGACAGGGATCTCTCAAGAGACCCAGTACTTC
CASSFRTGISQETQYF
>TRBV7-9|NA|TRBJ2-1|TRBD2
TGTGCCAGCAGCTTAGTGGCTAGCGGGAGAGCCTATGAGCAGTTCTTC
CASSLVASGRAYEQFF
>TRBV5-6|NA|TRBJ1-2|TRBD1
TGTGCCAGCAGCTTGGACATAGGGGGCAGACGAGGCTACACCTTC
CASSLDIGGRRGYTF
>TRBV20-1|NA|TRBJ1-6|NA
TGCAGTGCTAGAGATGGAATCGAGGTGTTTTCACCCCTCCACTTT
CSARDGIEVFSPLHF
>TRBV7-2|few|TRBJ2-1|NA
TGTGCCAGCAGCTTAGAGGAGATCAGATGGCAGTTCTTC
CASSLEEIRWQFF
>TRBV5-6|NA|TRBJ2-5|TRBD1
TGTGCCAGCAGCTCCACGGGACAGCAAGAGACCCAGTACTTC
CASSSTGQQETQYF
>TRBV24-1|NA|TRBJ2-3|TRBD1
TGTGCCACTCAAACACAGGGGAATACGCAGTATTTT
CATQTQGNTQYF
>TRBV18|NA|TRBJ1-1|TRBD1
TGTGCCAGCTCATTGACAGGGTTGTTGGGCACTGAAGCTTTCTTT
CASSLTGLLGTEAFF